The 8 T cell receptor beta chains below all came from one sample that was sequenced in a study of identical twins. TCRdb re-called the 5' RACE reads with MiXCR, one entry per CDR3 protein. The sample carries over 15,000 distinct CDR3 sequences, roughly 63% recorded once. The sequenced material came from memory (CD45RO+) T cells sorted from blood. All receptors come from a woman aged 18-29 years in good health. This table probably holds off-target reads from a library built for another chain.

This clonotype appeared once. The chain employs TRBV27 and TRBJ2-1; D perhaps matches TRBD1 (6 bases). Trimming removed 2 bases from V and 6 bases from J, with 14 bases in between. The CDR3 loop spans 15 amino acids. CDR1 is MNHEY and CDR2 is SMNVEV in the germline V gene (reference sequence). CDR3 bases: TGTGCCAGCAGTTTAGGGGGCCTAGGCTCCAATGAGCAGTTCTTC. This codes for CASSLGGLGSNEQFF.

The chain uses TRBV5-4 and TRBJ1-4; possibly TRBD1 for D (6 bases). The CDR3 sequence is 16 residues long. V was pared by 3 bases and J by 2 bases, with 14 bases between. The germline CDR1 and CDR2 sequences are SGHNT and YYREEE (reference sequence). In DNA, the CDR3 is TGTGCCAGCAGCTCCGGGGGGGCTTGGACTAATGAAAAACTGTTTTTT. Translation gives CASSSGGAWTNEKLFF. The full variable domain, with the rest looked up from reference TRBV5-4 and TRBJ1-4, is ETGVTQSPTHLIKTRGQQVTLRCSSQSGHNTVSWYQQALGQGPQFIFQYYREEENGRGNFPPRFSGLQFPNYSSELNVNALELDDSALYLCASSSGGAWTNEKLFFGSGTQLSVL.

The V and J genes are TRBV12-3 or TRBV12-4 and TRBJ2-1; D perhaps matches TRBD2 (6 bases). This CDR3 spans 14 amino acids. Trimming cost V 4 bases and J 4 bases, with 11 bases left between them. The CDR3 coding sequence is TGTGCCAGCAGTTCGGGGGAGCCGTACAATGAGCAGTTCTTC. It is translated as CASSSGEPYNEQFF.

The chain uses TRBV18 and TRBJ2-3; TRBD2 matches 8 bases. This CDR3 has 17 amino acids. The junction had 10 bases not matched to a gene; V was cut back by 1 base and J by 4 bases. CDR1 is KGHSH and CDR2 is LQKENI in the germline V gene. The CDR3 bases are TGTGCCAGCTCACCACGTACTAGCGGTGAAGGAGCAGATACGCAGTATTTT. It translates to CASSPRTSGEGADTQYF.

The chain recombines TRBV20-1 with TRBJ2-7; 9 bases are a match to TRBD1. The CDR3 has 12 residues. V was clipped by 6 bases and J by 7 bases; unmatched bases: 7. Germline loops: CDR1 DFQATT, CDR2 SNEGSKA (reference sequence). The CDR3 spells CSAWGQGGEQYF. The CDR3 DNA is TGCAGTGCCTGGGGACAGGGTGGGGAGCAGTACTTC.

The rearrangement joins TRBV29-1 to TRBJ2-1, with a possible D match to TRBD1 (5 bases). CDR1 and CDR2 from the germline V gene are SQVTM and ANQGSEA. Trimming cost V 2 bases and J 9 bases, with 11 bases left between them. CDR3 size: 12 residues. The CDR3, as DNA: TGCAGCGTTGAACCTCAGGGCGGTGAGCAGTTCTTC. Protein sequence: CSVEPQGGEQFF.

The J gene is TRBJ2-7, the V gene TRBV6-5; 7 bases align to TRBD1. Trimming removed 2 bases from V and 9 bases from J; junction bases left unmatched: 16. Germline-derived CDR1 and CDR2 are MNHEY and SVGAGI. This CDR3 is 16 amino acids long. The chain's CDR3 is CASSYGSGTDRVGQYF. CDR3 DNA: TGTGCCAGCAGTTACGGTTCCGGGACAGACAGAGTCGGGCAGTACTTC.

The rearrangement links TRBV2 to TRBJ2-7, with D perhaps TRBD1 or TRBD2 (5 bases each). The germline V gene encodes CDR1 SNHLY and CDR2 FYNNEI. The CDR3 is 15 residues long. V shed 2 bases and J shed 1 base, with 12 bases lying between them. CDR3 DNA: TGTGCCAGCAGTGAATTGGGGGTTCCATCCTACGAGCAGTACTTC. Amino acids: CASSELGVPSYEQYF.